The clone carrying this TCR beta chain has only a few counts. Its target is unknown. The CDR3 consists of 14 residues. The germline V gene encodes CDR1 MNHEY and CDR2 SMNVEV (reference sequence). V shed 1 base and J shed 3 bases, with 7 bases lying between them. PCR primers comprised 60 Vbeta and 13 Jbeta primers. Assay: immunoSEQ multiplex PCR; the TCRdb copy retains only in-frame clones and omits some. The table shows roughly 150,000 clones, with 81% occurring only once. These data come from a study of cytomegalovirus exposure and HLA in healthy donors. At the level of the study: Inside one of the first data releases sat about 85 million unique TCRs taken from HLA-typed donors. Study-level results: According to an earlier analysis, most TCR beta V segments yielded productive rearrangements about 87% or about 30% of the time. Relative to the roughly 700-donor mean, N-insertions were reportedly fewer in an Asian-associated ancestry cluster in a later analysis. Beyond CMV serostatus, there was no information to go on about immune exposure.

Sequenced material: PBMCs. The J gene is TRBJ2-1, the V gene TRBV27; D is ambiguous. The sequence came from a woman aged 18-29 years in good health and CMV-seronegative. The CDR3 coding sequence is TGTGCCAGCAGTTTATTGGCAGACTACAATGAGCAGTTCTTC. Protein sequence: CASSLLADYNEQFF.